The 14 T cell receptor beta chains listed next were all sequenced from one sample in a study of technical replicates of blood from a few donors. TCRdb's table, derived via immunoSEQ multiplex PCR, lists solely in-frame clones and lacks some. The data hold 60,000 to 90,000 clones, with about 95% observed a single time. Sequenced sample: T cells isolated from PBMCs. The source is a human donor in good health.

V gene TRBV5-4 combines with J gene TRBJ2-1; 10 positions match TRBD2. The V segment lost 0 bases and the J segment 8 bases; nucleotides outside the gene matches: 8. This CDR3 is 16 amino acids long. Germline CDR1 is SGHNT and CDR2 is YYREEE (reference sequence). CDR3 residues: CASSLAPSGSLYEQFF. The DNA of the CDR3 is TGTGCCAGCAGCTTGGCCCCTAGCGGGAGTCTGTATGAGCAGTTCTTC.

V usage is TRBV11-2 and J usage is TRBJ1-3; D gene ambiguous. This CDR3 is 17 amino acids long. V was trimmed by 2 bases and J by 1 base, leaving 15 bases between them. Germline CDR1 and CDR2: SGHAT and FQNNGV. CDR3 DNA sequence: TGTGCCAGCAGCTTAAGCGTCAGCACCGGATCTGGAAACACCATATATTTT. This sequence encodes CASSLSVSTGSGNTIYF.

The V and J genes are TRBV19 and TRBJ1-2; D is ambiguous. The germline V and J ends were trimmed by 11 bases and 2 bases, with 21 bases remaining between them. The CDR3 is 15 amino acids. The germline CDR1 and CDR2 sequences are LNHDA and SQIVND (reference sequence). The CDR3 sequence: CASLGRAVRNYGYTF. DNA for the CDR3: TGTGCCTCCCTGGGCCGAGCGGTTCGGAACTATGGCTACACCTTC.

This clone has a single count. The chain recombines TRBV29-1 with TRBJ2-7; D is perhaps TRBD1 (6 bases). The germline gives CDR1 SQVTM, CDR2 ANQGSEA. The V gene lost 3 bases and the J gene lost 4 bases, with 19 bases spanning the gap. The CDR3 length is 15 residues. The CDR3 sequence is CSVEDTQGPGYEQYF. CDR3 nucleotides: TGCAGCGTTGAGGACACCCAGGGGCCGGGGTACGAGCAGTACTTC.

This chain connects TRBV2 to TRBJ2-7; 10 nucleotides match TRBD1. Germline V gives CDR1 SNHLY, CDR2 FYNNEI. J was trimmed by 7 bases and V by 7 bases; bases with no gene match: 13. This CDR3 comprises 15 residues. This CDR3 reads CASNVAGQGSGEQYF. The CDR3 DNA reads as TGTGCCAGCAACGTTGCGGGACAGGGGTCCGGGGAGCAGTACTTC.

This chain uses TRBV28 with TRBJ1-4, with TRBD1 as a possible D gene (5 bases). V was pared by 5 bases and J by 7 bases, with 17 bases between. The CDR3 runs to 15 residues. Germline CDR1 is MDHEN and CDR2 is SYDVKM. The chain's CDR3 is CASSIPGLRAEKLFF. The CDR3 DNA is TGTGCCAGCAGTATCCCGGGACTAAGGGCTGAAAAACTGTTTTTT.

The J gene is TRBJ2-5, the V gene TRBV21-1; the table gives TRBD1 as D, unverified against the DNA. TRBV21-1 is noted as a pseudogene. CDR3 length: 13 residues. Written as DNA, the CDR3 is TGTGCCACCCTGCCCACCCAGGCCGAGACCCAGTACTTC. This codes for CATLPTQAETQYF.

The chain carries TRBV6-1 and TRBJ1-1, with 8 bases lining up with TRBD1. The ends lost 4 bases at V and 0 bases at J; junction bases unmatched: 10. The germline V gene encodes CDR1 MNHNS and CDR2 SASEGT. The CDR3 spans 17 residues. CDR3 sequence (DNA): TGTGCCAGCAGTGGCAGGGGGCCCCTCCAGCTGAACACTGAAGCTTTCTTT. Amino acids: CASSGRGPLQLNTEAFF.

V gene TRBV2 combines with J gene TRBJ2-6; a weak D match, TRBD1 (5 bases). CDR1 is SNHLY and CDR2 is FYNNEI in the germline V gene. The CDR3 extends over 15 amino acids. V lost 6 bases to trimming and J lost 4 bases, with 13 bases between them. The CDR3 DNA is TGTGCCAGCAGCTTCGCAGGGTCCGGGGCCAACGTCCTGACTTTC. Its translation: CASSFAGSGANVLTF.

The rearrangement joins TRBV28 to TRBJ1-5; D is uncertain. This CDR3 contains 12 residues. Germline assignment: CDR1 MDHEN and CDR2 SYDVKM. Between the trimmed V and J ends, which lost 6 bases and 4 bases, there was a span of 7 bases. The CDR3 DNA follows: TGTGCCAGCAGCCAACTAAATCAGCCCCAGCATTTT. This translates into CASSQLNQPQHF.

The gene calls are TRBV14 and TRBJ1-4, with 10 bases aligning to TRBD1. The germline V gene encodes CDR1 SGHDN and CDR2 FVKESK. The CDR3 consists of 15 residues. The V gene end was trimmed by 4 bases and the J gene end by 7 bases; junction bases not matched to a gene: 6. The CDR3: CASSPRQGAREKLFF. As DNA, the CDR3 is TGTGCCAGCAGCCCGAGACAGGGGGCGCGTGAAAAACTGTTTTTT.

The V call is TRBV9, the J call TRBJ2-5; 10 bases map to TRBD2. This CDR3 comprises 15 residues. V was clipped by 4 bases and J by 2 bases; unmatched bases: 5. Germline CDR1 is SGDLS and CDR2 is YYNGEE. DNA of the CDR3: TGTGCCAGCAGCTCTGGGACTAGCGCACAAGAGACCCAGTACTTC. Protein: CASSSGTSAQETQYF.

J is TRBJ2-1 and V is TRBV5-1; tentatively, D is TRBD2 (7 bases). CDR3 length: 16 residues. Germline V CDR1 and CDR2: SGHRS, YFSETQ. The V and J ends lost 0 bases and 3 bases respectively, with 13 bases between them. The CDR3 reads CASSLGGGLGYNEQFF. DNA of the CDR3: TGCGCCAGCAGCTTGGGGGGGGGCCTCGGCTACAATGAGCAGTTCTTC.

This rearrangement joins TRBV27 to TRBJ2-1; 10 bases are shared with TRBD1. Unmatched junction bases numbered 0, after V lost 1 base and J lost 9 bases. CDR3 length: 13 amino acids. Germline CDR1 is MNHEY and CDR2 is SMNVEV (reference sequence). The CDR3 sequence is CASSLWDRGEQFF. The DNA for the CDR3 is TGTGCCAGCAGTTTATGGGACAGGGGTGAGCAGTTCTTC.